This T cell receptor (beta chain) was retrieved from a study of T cell responses to AZD1222 COVID-19 vaccine. General study results and limits: Only a handful of people who got AZD1222 tested seropositive at baseline. Repertoire sampling happened only post peak T cell response. Spike-specific TCRs gained breadth and depth after people received two AZD1222 doses.

The data were produced by immunoSEQ multiplex PCR, yet TCRdb's version contains in-frame clones alone and is incomplete. The repertoire holds 85,000 to 130,000 clones, approximately 93% seen once, with approximately 5% in the top ten. In germline, CDR1 is ENHRY, CDR2 SYGVKD. The CDR3 sequence is 13 residues long. Trimming removed 0 bases at V and 2 bases at J, with 4 bases between. A note on this clone: Its cognate antigen is unknown.

Sequences were derived from peripheral blood, sampled on day 0 of AZD1222 vaccination. The source of this sequence is an adult in good health. The gene calls are TRBV10-3 and TRBJ1-1; no definite D call. CDR3 sequence: CAISESTNTEAFF. DNA of the CDR3: TGTGCCATCAGTGAGTCAACAAACACTGAAGCTTTCTTT.